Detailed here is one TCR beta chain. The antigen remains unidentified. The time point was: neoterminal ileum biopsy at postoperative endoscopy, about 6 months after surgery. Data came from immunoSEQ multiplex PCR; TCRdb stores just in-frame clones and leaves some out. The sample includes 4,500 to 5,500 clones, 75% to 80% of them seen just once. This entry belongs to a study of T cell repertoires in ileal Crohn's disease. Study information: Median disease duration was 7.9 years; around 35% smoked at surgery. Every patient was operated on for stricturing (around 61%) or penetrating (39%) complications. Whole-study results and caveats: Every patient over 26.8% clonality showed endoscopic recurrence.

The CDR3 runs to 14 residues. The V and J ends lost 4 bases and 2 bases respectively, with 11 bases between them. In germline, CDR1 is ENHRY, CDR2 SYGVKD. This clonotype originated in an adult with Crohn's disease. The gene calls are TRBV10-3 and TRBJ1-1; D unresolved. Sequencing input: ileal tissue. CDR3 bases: TGTGCCATCAGTGCGGAGGGTATAAACACTGAAGCTTTCTTT. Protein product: CAISAEGINTEAFF.